This T cell receptor (beta chain) emerged from a study of cytomegalovirus exposure and HLA in healthy donors. At the level of the study: The Caucasian-associated ancestry cluster held roughly 81% of a few hundred genotyped donors. Broader study findings: In terms of immune exposure information, only CMV serostatus was available. Sequencing probably produced one cluster of sequence variants that were highly shared.

PCR was performed using 60 Vbeta and 13 Jbeta primers. Assay: immunoSEQ multiplex PCR; the TCRdb copy retains only in-frame clones and omits some. The table lists around 68,000 clones, about 85% of them singletons. A note on this clone: Its antigen is unknown.

J lost 7 bases, V lost 2 bases, and 9 bases had no gene match. The length of the CDR3 is 14 residues. The germline V gene encodes CDR1 GTSNPN and CDR2 SVGIG (reference sequence). V gene TRBV30 combines with J gene TRBJ2-7; 9 positions match TRBD2. The receptor's source is a female donor in good health and CMV-seronegative. Material: PBMCs. The CDR3 spells CAWSHSGRYEEQYF. The CDR3 coding sequence is TGTGCCTGGAGTCATAGCGGGAGATATGAAGAGCAGTACTTC.